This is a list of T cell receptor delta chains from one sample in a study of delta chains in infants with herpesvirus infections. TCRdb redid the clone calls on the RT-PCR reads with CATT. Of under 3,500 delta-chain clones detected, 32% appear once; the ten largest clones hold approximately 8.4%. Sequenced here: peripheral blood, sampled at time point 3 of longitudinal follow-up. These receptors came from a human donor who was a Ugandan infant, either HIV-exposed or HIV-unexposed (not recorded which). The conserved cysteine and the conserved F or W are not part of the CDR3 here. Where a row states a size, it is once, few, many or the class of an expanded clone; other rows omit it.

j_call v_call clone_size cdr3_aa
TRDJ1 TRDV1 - ALGELRTSYPGDTPQDDKLI
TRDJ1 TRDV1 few ALGELPGPGDKLI
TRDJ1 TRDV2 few ACDPGGQPPRVTDKLI
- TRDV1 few ALGELVGPPTLVPGDWGPLKLI
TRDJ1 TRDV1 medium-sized ALGDCPPLYWGFYTDKLI
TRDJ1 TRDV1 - ALGARSYVWGPGGYYKVADKLI
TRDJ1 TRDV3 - AYSFLRWGIRILI
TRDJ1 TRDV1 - ALGRPSYSLYWGIPIRTDLNTDKLI
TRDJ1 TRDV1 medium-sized ALGEPVLSPRYTDKLI
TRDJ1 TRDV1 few ALGGPFLLAGGGPKLI
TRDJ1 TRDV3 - AFNLLGDTADKLI
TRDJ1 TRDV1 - ALGDHRYQAFRFHTGGYSADKLI
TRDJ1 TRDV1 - ALGDPGVDSTGGYARIKLI
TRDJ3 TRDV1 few ALGASDSLGDGSWDTRQMF
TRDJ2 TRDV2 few ACDTVGDTAQLF
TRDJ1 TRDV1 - ALGEVSSFRKALLPYWGISLI
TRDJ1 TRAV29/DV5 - AASAFLRTGGYTDKLI
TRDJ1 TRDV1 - ALGELSRGFYWVHTPSDKLI
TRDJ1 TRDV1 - ALGELEVPQYWGSYTDKLI
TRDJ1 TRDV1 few ALGERLSRRLGRLGDWAADKLI
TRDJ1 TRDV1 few ALGELGPPVPFLLGDTRGTDKLI
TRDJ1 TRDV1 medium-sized ALGIPYSYGAGGYEMKLI
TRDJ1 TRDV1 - ALGDLSPSYYGEMYTDKLI
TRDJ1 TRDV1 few ALGVTRGQGIPSDKLI
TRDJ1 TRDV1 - ALGKQALPLGILPSRRHTDKLI
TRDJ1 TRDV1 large ALGELDCWGKLNYTDKLI
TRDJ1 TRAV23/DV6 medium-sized AARLLYWGPPGITDKLI
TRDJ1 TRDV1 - ALGELILPLELGILTGGRHTDKLI
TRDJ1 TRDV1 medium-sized ALGELTHSRGWGIQPYTDKLI
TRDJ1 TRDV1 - ALGDLLPTKALLGPNRADKLI
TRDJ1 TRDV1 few ALGERPLFLKGLDWYTDKLI
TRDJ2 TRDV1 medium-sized ALGEPPMYWGIRKALTAQLF